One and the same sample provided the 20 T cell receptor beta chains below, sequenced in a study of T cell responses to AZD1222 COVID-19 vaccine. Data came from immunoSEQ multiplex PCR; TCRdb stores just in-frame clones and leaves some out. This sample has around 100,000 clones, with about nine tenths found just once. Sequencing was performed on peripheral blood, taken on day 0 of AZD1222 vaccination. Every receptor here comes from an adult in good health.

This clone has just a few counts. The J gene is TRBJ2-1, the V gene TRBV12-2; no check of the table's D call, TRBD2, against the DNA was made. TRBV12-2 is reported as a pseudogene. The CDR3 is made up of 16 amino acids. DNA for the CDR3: TGTGCAAGTCGCTTAGGTTCCGGGGGCTCCTACAATGAGCAGTTCTTC. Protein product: CASRLGSGGSYNEQFF.

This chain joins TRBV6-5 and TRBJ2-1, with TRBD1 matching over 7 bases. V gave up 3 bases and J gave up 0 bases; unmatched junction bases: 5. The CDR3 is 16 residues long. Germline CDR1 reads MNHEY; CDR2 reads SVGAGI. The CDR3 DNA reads TGTGCCAGCAGTTATGAGGGGGCCCTCTCCTACAATGAGCAGTTCTTC. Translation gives CASSYEGALSYNEQFF.

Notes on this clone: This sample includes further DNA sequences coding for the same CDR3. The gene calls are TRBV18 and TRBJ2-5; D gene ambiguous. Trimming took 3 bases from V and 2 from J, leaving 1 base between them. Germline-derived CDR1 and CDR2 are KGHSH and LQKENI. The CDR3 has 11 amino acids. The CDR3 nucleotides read TGTGCCAGCTCACCTCAAGAGACCCAGTACTTC. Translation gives CASSPQETQYF.

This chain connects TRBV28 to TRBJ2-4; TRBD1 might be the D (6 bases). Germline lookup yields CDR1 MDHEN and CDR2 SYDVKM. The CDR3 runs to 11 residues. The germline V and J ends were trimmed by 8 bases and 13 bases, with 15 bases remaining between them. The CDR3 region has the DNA TGTGCCAGCGGTCTCCACAGGGTGCAGTACTTC. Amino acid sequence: CASGLHRVQYF.

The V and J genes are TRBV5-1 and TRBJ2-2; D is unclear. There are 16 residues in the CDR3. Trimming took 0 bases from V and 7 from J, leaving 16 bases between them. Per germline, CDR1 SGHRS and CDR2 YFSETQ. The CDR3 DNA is TGCGCCAGCAGCTTGGCATTACCCCCGACGGGCGGGGAGCTGTTTTTT. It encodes CASSLALPPTGGELFF.

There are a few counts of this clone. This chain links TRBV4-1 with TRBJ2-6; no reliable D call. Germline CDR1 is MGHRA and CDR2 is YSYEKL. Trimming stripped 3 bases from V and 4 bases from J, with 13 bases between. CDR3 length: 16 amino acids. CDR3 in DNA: TGCGCCAGCAGCCATAATCCTCGGACCGGGGCCAACGTCCTGACTTTC. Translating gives CASSHNPRTGANVLTF.

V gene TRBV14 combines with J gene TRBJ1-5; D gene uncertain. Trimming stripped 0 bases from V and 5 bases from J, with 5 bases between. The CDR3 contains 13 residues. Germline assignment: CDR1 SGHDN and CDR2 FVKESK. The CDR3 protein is CASSQETYQPQHF. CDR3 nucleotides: TGTGCCAGCAGCCAAGAAACATATCAGCCCCAGCATTTT.

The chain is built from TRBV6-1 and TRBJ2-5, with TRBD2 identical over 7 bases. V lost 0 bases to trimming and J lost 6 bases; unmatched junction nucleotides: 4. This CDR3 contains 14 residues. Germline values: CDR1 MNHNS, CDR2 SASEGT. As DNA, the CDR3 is TGTGCCAGCAGTGAAGCGGGAGGGCCAAAGACCCAGTACTTC. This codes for CASSEAGGPKTQYF.

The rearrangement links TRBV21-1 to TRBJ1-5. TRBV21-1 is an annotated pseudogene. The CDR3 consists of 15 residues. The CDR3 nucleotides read TGTGCCAGCAGCAAAGATTCGGATGGCAATCAGCCCCAGCATTTT. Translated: CASSKDSDGNQPQHF.

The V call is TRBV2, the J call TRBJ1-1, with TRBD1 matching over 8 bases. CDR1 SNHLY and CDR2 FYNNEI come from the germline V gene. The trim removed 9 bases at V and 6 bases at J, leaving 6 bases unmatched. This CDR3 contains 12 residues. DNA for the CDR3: TGTGCCAGTCGCCAGGGGGCGGCTGAAGCTTTCTTT. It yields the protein CASRQGAAEAFF.

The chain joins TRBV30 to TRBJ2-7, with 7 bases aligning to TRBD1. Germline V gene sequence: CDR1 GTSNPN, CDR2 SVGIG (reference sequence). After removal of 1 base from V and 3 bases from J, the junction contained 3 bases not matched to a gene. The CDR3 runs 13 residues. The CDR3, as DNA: TGTGCCTGGAGTGGGGACAGAATCTACGAGCAGTACTTC. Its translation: CAWSGDRIYEQYF.

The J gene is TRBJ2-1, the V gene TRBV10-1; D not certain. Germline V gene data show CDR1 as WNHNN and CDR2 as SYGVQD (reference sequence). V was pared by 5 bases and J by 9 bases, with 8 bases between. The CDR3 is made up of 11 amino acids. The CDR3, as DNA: TGCGCCAGCAGTTTCGGCGGTGAGCAGTTCTTC. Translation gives CASSFGGEQFF.

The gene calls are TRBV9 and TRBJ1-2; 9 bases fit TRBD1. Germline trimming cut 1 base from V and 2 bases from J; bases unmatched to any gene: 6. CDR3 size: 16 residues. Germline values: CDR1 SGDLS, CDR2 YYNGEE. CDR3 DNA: TGTGCCAGCAGCGTACAGACAGGGGGAAAAAACTATGGCTACACCTTC. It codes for CASSVQTGGKNYGYTF.

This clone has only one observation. CDR3 sequence reads: CASSFTFYGYTF. The CDR3, as DNA: TGTGCCAGCAGTTTCACTTTCTATGGCTACACCTTC. The chain uses TRBV12-3 or TRBV12-4 and TRBJ1-2; D unclear. This CDR3 spans 12 amino acids. Trimming shortened V by 3 bases and J by 4 bases, and 6 bases separated the two germline ends.

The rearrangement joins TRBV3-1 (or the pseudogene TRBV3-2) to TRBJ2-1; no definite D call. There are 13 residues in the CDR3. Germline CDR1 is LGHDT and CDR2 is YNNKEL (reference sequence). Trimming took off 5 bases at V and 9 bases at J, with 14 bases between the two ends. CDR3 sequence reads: CASSFLGISEQFF. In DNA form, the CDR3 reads TGTGCCAGCAGCTTTTTAGGGATCAGTGAGCAGTTCTTC.

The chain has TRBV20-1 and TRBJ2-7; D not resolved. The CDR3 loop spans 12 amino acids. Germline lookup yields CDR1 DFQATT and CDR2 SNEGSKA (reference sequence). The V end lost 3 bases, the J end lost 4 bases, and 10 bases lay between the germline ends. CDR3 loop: CSASETAYEQYF. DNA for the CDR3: TGCAGTGCTAGTGAGACGGCTTACGAGCAGTACTTC.

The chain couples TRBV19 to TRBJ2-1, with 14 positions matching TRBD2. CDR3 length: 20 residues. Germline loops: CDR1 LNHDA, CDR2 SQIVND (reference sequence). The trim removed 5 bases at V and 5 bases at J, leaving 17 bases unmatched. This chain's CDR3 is CASSGGLGLAGAEINNEQFF. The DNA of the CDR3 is TGTGCCAGTAGTGGAGGACTGGGACTAGCGGGAGCGGAAATAAACAATGAGCAGTTCTTC.

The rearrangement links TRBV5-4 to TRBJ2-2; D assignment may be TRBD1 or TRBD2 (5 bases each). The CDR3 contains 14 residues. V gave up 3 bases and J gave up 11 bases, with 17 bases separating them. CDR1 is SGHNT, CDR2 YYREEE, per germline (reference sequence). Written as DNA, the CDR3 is TGTGCCAGCAGCTGGGGGAAGGGTATGGGAGAGCTGTTTTTT. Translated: CASSWGKGMGELFF.

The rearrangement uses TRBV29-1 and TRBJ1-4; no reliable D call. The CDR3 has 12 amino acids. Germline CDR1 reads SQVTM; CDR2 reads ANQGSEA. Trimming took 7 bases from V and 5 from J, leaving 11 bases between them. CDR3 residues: CSAGRGNEKLFF. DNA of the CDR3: TGCAGCGCCGGACGAGGGAATGAAAAACTGTTTTTT.

The CDR3 spells CASSEAWGRGYTF. The CDR3 DNA sequence: TGTGCCAGCAGTGAAGCTTGGGGACGTGGCTACACCTTC. This sequence joins TRBV6-1 and TRBJ1-2; the D gene is possibly TRBD1 (5 bases). Germline loops: CDR1 MNHNS, CDR2 SASEGT. The CDR3 spans 13 residues. The ends were cut back, 0 bases at V and 7 bases at J, with 9 bases in the middle.